Presented here are 4 T cell receptor beta chains from one specimen sequenced in a study of cytomegalovirus exposure and HLA in healthy donors. The data were produced by immunoSEQ multiplex PCR, yet TCRdb's version contains in-frame clones alone and is incomplete. The data show about 180,000 clones, approximately 89% seen once. Input material: PBMCs. These receptor sequences come from a man younger than 30 in good health and CMV-seropositive.

V is TRBV12-2 and J is TRBJ2-7; the D call of TRBD2 is as the table states it, not checked on the DNA. TRBV12-2 is shown as a pseudogene. The CDR3 is made up of 16 amino acids. CDR3 bases: TGTGCAAGTCGCTTTTCCCATCCTAGCCTGACCTACGAGCAGTACTTC. It is translated as CASRFSHPSLTYEQYF.

This clone was counted a single time. This chain connects TRBV2 to TRBJ2-7, with D possibly being TRBD2 (5 bases). Germline-derived CDR1 and CDR2 are SNHLY and FYNNEI. The CDR3 length is 18 residues. V lost 8 bases, J lost 2 bases, and 28 bases lay in between. The DNA for the CDR3 is TGTGCCAGCCGAGCATTGCTAGCTAGAGGCCTTACGACCTACGAGCAGTACTTC. Its translation: CASRALLARGLTTYEQYF.

Here the CDR3 DNA reads TGTGCCATCAGCCCCGGGGGGATTAATCAGCCCCAGCATTTT. Residues: CAISPGGINQPQHF. The chain carries TRBV10-3 and TRBJ1-5; D may be TRBD1 (5 bases). Germline V CDR1 and CDR2: ENHRY, SYGVKD. Deletions cut 6 bases from V and 4 bases from J, with 13 bases between. The CDR3 covers 14 residues.

This chain connects TRBV7-2 to TRBJ2-3; 7 bases match TRBD1. The germline V gene encodes CDR1 SGHTA and CDR2 FQGNSA. Trimming at V came to 5 bases and at J to 1 base, leaving 15 bases not matched to a gene. The CDR3 spans 18 residues. The CDR3 region is CASSPEPGTESGTDTQYF. The CDR3 DNA is TGTGCCAGCAGCCCAGAACCCGGGACAGAGAGTGGCACAGATACGCAGTATTTT.